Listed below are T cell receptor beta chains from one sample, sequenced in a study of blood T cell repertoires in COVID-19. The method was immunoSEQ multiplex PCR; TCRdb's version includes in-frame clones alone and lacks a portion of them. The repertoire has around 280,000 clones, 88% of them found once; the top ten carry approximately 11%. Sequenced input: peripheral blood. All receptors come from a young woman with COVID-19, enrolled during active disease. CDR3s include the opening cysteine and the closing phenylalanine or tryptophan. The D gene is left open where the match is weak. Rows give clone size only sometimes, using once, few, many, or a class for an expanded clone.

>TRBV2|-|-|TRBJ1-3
CASSTSGGRRNTIYF
-
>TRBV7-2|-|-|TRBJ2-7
CASSLGLASTYEQYF
TGTGCCAGCAGCTTAGGTCTAGCGTCAACCTACGAGCAGTACTTC
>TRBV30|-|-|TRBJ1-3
CAWSKDSLNTIYF
TGTGCCTGGAGTAAGGACAGCCTAAACACCATATATTTT
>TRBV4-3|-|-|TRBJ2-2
CASSQDNGVNTGELFF
TGCGCCAGCAGCCAAGACAACGGGGTGAACACCGGGGAGCTGTTTTTT
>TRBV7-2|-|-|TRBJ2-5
CASSPTGLQETQYF
TGTGCCAGCAGCCCGACAGGCCTCCAAGAGACCCAGTACTTC
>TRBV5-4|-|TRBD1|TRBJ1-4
CASTLGQGNEKLFF
TGTGCCAGCACCCTGGGACAGGGGAACGAAAAACTGTTTTTT
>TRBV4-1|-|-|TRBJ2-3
CASSQSLADTQYF
TGCGCCAGCAGCCAAAGCCTGGCAGATACGCAGTATTTT
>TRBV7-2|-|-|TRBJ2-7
CASSSGQKYEQYF
TGTGCCAGCAGCTCTGGACAGAAATACGAGCAGTACTTC
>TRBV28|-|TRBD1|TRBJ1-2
CASGQGNDYGYTF
TGTGCCAGCGGACAGGGGAACGACTATGGCTACACCTTC
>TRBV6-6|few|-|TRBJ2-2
CASRTGTRNTGELFF
TGTGCCAGCAGGACCGGGACTCGAAACACCGGGGAGCTGTTTTTT
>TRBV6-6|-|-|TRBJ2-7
CASSYPKYEQYF
TGTGCCAGCAGTTACCCTAAATACGAGCAGTACTTC
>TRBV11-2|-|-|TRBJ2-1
CASGLTEVNEQFF
TGTGCCAGCGGTCTGACGGAGGTCAATGAGCAGTTCTTC
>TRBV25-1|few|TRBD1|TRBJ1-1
CASSEAGDREVGAFF
TGTGCCAGCAGTGAGGCTGGTGACAGGGAGGTAGGAGCTTTCTTT